This passage covers 21 T cell receptor beta chains from one sample sequenced in a study of OX40 agonist ivuxolimab in advanced cancers. Here immunoSEQ multiplex PCR was the method, and the copy in TCRdb shows in-frame clones only, minus some. The data hold fewer than 75,000 clones, with approximately 90% observed a single time. The sequencing used CD4+ or CD8+ T cells sorted from blood, collected in a trial of the OX40 agonist ivuxolimab. The receptors derive from an adult with an advanced solid tumor such as melanoma, head and neck, liver or kidney cancer.

In DNA form, the CDR3 reads TGTGCCTGGAGTGTAAATAGGGCGGGCGAGCAGTACTTC. Its translation is CAWSVNRAGEQYF. The gene calls are TRBV30 and TRBJ2-7, with D perhaps matching TRBD2 (5 bases). The CDR3 spans 13 residues. Trimming took off 0 bases at V and 6 bases at J, with 12 bases between the two ends. Germline loops: CDR1 GTSNPN, CDR2 SVGIG (reference sequence).

In DNA, the CDR3 is TGTGCCAGTCGACAGGGAAACACCGGGGAGCTGTTTTTT. Amino acids: CASRQGNTGELFF. This chain uses TRBV19 with TRBJ2-2; 7 nucleotides line up with TRBD1. Trimming removed 8 bases from V and 2 bases from J; junction bases left unmatched: 2. CDR3 length: 13 amino acids. Germline-derived CDR1 and CDR2 are LNHDA and SQIVND (reference sequence).

The chain is built from TRBV5-1 and TRBJ1-1, with D possibly being TRBD1 (6 bases). Germline V lookup: CDR1 SGHRS, CDR2 YFSETQ. V was clipped by 3 bases and J by 3 bases, with 15 bases between them. This CDR3 is 15 amino acids long. The CDR3 DNA sequence: TGCGCCAGCAGCTCGGATACAGGGATTGACACTGAAGCTTTCTTT. Residues: CASSSDTGIDTEAFF. The whole variable domain, remainder taken from reference TRBV5-1 and TRBJ1-1, is KAGVTQTPRYLIKTRGQQVTLSCSPISGHRSVSWYQQTPGQGLQFLFEYFSETQRNKGNFPGRFSGRQFSNSRSEMNVSTLELGDSALYLCASSSDTGIDTEAFFGQGTRLTVV.

This chain uses TRBV11-1 with TRBJ2-7, with 8 bases identical to TRBD2. Germline assignment: CDR1 SGHAT and CDR2 FQDESV (reference sequence). CDR3 length: 14 amino acids. With 3 bases clipped from V and 3 bases from J, the junction kept 4 bases outside the gene matches. The chain's CDR3 is CASSFSGTYYEQYF. DNA of the CDR3: TGTGCCAGCAGCTTTAGCGGGACCTACTACGAGCAGTACTTC.

In its sample, this clone was seen once. The DNA of the CDR3 is TGTGCCAGCAGCTTAGGCGTCATCCAAGAGACCCAGTACTTC. This sequence encodes CASSLGVIQETQYF. The rearrangement uses TRBV7-8 and TRBJ2-5; D ambiguous. The germline V and J ends were trimmed by 1 base and 1 base, with 7 bases remaining between them. This CDR3 is built from 14 residues. Germline V gene lookup returns CDR1 SGHVS and CDR2 FQNEAQ.

In this sample, this clone turned up once. The V gene is TRBV11-2, the J gene TRBJ2-3, with 8 nucleotides matching TRBD2. There are 15 residues in the CDR3. Germline loops: CDR1 SGHAT, CDR2 FQNNGV. V was clipped by 5 bases and J by 6 bases; unmatched bases: 10. The CDR3 nucleotides are TGTGCCAGCAGCCCAGGGACGGGAGGGGGGGATACGCAGTATTTT. Translated, it gives CASSPGTGGGDTQYF.

This sequence joins TRBV6-6 and TRBJ2-3; D is unresolved. CDR3 length: 12 residues. V lost 2 bases and J 5 bases, leaving 5 bases between the germline ends. The germline V gene has CDR1 MNHNY and CDR2 SVGAGI (reference sequence). This CDR3 reads CASSYMGDTQYF. The DNA of the CDR3 is TGTGCCAGCAGTTACATGGGAGATACGCAGTATTTT.

This clone was detected only once. V and J are TRBV29-1 and TRBJ1-2, with 9 bases fitting TRBD1. The trim removed 7 bases at V and 7 bases at J, leaving 10 bases unmatched. CDR3 size: 13 residues. CDR1 is SQVTM and CDR2 is ANQGSEA in the germline V gene. The CDR3 DNA follows: TGCAGCGCCCTAAAGGGACAGGGTCCTGGCTACACCTTC. Its translation: CSALKGQGPGYTF.

This chain connects TRBV2 to TRBJ2-1, with 9 positions matching TRBD2. The germline CDR1 and CDR2 sequences are SNHLY and FYNNEI. The CDR3 is made up of 12 amino acids. J lost 9 bases, V lost 6 bases, and 3 bases had no gene match. Here the CDR3 reads CASRGLAGEQFF. The CDR3 DNA reads as TGTGCCAGCAGGGGACTAGCAGGTGAGCAGTTCTTC.

V and J are TRBV10-3 and TRBJ2-6; D not resolved. Germline loops: CDR1 ENHRY, CDR2 SYGVKD. V lost 1 base, J lost 0 bases, and 10 bases lay in between. The CDR3 is made up of 17 amino acids. Here the CDR3 DNA reads TGTGCCATCAGTGAGTTTGCGCACCACTCTGGGGCCAACGTCCTGACTTTC. Translating gives CAISEFAHHSGANVLTF.

V and J are TRBV6-1 and TRBJ1-6, with no clear D. V was cut by 8 bases and J by 14 bases, with 16 bases left in between. This CDR3 spans 12 amino acids. The V gene's germline CDR1 is MNHNS and CDR2 SASEGT. This CDR3 reads CASFMDRLSLHF. As DNA, the CDR3 is TGTGCCAGCTTCATGGACCGGTTGTCCCTCCACTTT.

This clone has a handful of counts. The chain recombines TRBV6-6 with TRBJ1-5; no firm D call. V lost 4 bases, J lost 11 bases, and 9 bases lay in between. The germline V gene has CDR1 MNHNY and CDR2 SVGAGI (reference sequence). The CDR3 consists of 11 residues. In DNA form, the CDR3 reads TGTGCCAGCAGTTCCCAGGTCTCCCAGCATTTT. This codes for CASSSQVSQHF.

J is TRBJ1-2 and V is TRBV4-1; D is unresolved. V was cut by 2 bases and J by 4 bases, with 11 bases left in between. The germline CDR1 and CDR2 sequences are MGHRA and YSYEKL. The CDR3 covers 14 residues. The CDR3, as DNA: TGCGCCAGCAGCCAAACCGGACGGATCTATGGCTACACCTTC. Its translation: CASSQTGRIYGYTF.

The chain carries TRBV29-1 and TRBJ2-7; possible D gene TRBD1, 5 bases. Germline CDR1 is SQVTM and CDR2 is ANQGSEA. Between the trimmed V and J ends, which lost 6 bases and 2 bases, there was a span of 11 bases. The CDR3 is 12 residues long. CDR3: CSVVDSTYEQYF. DNA for the CDR3: TGCAGCGTGGTTGACAGTACCTACGAGCAGTACTTC.

This chain connects TRBV6-1 to TRBJ1-3; D not resolved. Trimming stripped 8 bases from V and 0 bases from J, with 14 bases between. This CDR3 is built from 15 residues. CDR1 MNHNS and CDR2 SASEGT come from the germline V gene. CDR3 amino acids: CASLRSDLSGNTIYF. CDR3 DNA: TGTGCCAGCCTCAGGTCTGACCTCTCTGGAAACACCATATATTTT.

The genes are TRBV5-1 and TRBJ2-3; 7 nucleotides agree with TRBD2. This CDR3 has 19 residues. The J segment lost 2 bases and the V segment lost 0 bases, leaving 15 bases of the junction unmatched. CDR1 is SGHRS and CDR2 is YFSETQ in the germline V gene. Written as DNA, the CDR3 is TGCGCCAGCAGCTTGGGGTCGGCGGGACTACTTCGATACACAGATACGCAGTATTTT. This sequence encodes CASSLGSAGLLRYTDTQYF. Looking up the rest from reference TRBV5-1 and TRBJ2-3 gives the full variable domain: KAGVTQTPRYLIKTRGQQVTLSCSPISGHRSVSWYQQTPGQGLQFLFEYFSETQRNKGNFPGRFSGRQFSNSRSEMNVSTLELGDSALYLCASSLGSAGLLRYTDTQYFGPGTRLTVL.

The V call is TRBV28, the J call TRBJ1-1, with 9 bases lining up with TRBD1. Looked up from germline, CDR1 is MDHEN and CDR2 is SYDVKM. This CDR3 region has 15 residues. The V segment lost 5 bases and the J segment 6 bases; nucleotides outside the gene matches: 10. CDR3 residues: CASSTAEGQGSEAFF. Written as DNA, the CDR3 is TGTGCCAGCAGTACCGCCGAGGGACAGGGTTCTGAAGCTTTCTTT. Variable domain in full (rest from reference TRBV28 and TRBJ1-1): DVKVTQSSRYLVKRTGEKVFLECVQDMDHENMFWYRQDPGLGLRLIYFSYDVKMKEKGDIPEGYSVSREKKERFSLILESASTNQTSMYLCASSTAEGQGSEAFFGQGTRLTVV.

The sample holds one count of this clone. The rearrangement uses TRBV7-9 and TRBJ2-1; 7 nucleotides align to TRBD2. J lost 0 bases, V lost 3 bases, and 5 bases had no gene match. The germline V gene has CDR1 SEHNR and CDR2 FQNEAQ (reference sequence). CDR3 size: 16 residues. CDR3 coding DNA: TGTGCCAGCAGCTTCGGAGCGGGGAGCTCCTACAATGAGCAGTTCTTC. Translated, it gives CASSFGAGSSYNEQFF.

The chain carries TRBV11-3 and TRBJ2-3; D ambiguous. The length of the CDR3 is 14 residues. CDR1 and CDR2 from the germline V gene are SGHNT and YENEEA. Trimming removed 1 base at V and 2 bases at J, with 7 bases between. DNA for the CDR3: TGTGCCAGCAGCTTAGCAGCGACCACAGATACGCAGTATTTT. Its translation: CASSLAATTDTQYF.

V and J are TRBV5-4 and TRBJ2-2; 7 bases agree with TRBD1. This CDR3 region has 14 residues. Germline V gene data show CDR1 as SGHNT and CDR2 as YYREEE (reference sequence). Trimming cost V 4 bases and J 1 base; bases outside gene matches: 1. Written as DNA, the CDR3 is TGTGCCAGCAGCCGGACAGGGAACACCGGGGAGCTGTTTTTT. The encoded protein is CASSRTGNTGELFF. Full variable domain (missing parts from reference TRBV5-4 and TRBJ2-2): ETGVTQSPTHLIKTRGQQVTLRCSSQSGHNTVSWYQQALGQGPQFIFQYYREEENGRGNFPPRFSGLQFPNYSSELNVNALELDDSALYLCASSRTGNTGELFFGEGSRLTVL.

The genes are TRBV5-1 and TRBJ1-2; a possible D gene is TRBD1 (6 bases). The CDR3 has 13 amino acids. Deletions cut 4 bases from V and 7 bases from J, with 14 bases between. Germline lookup yields CDR1 SGHRS and CDR2 YFSETQ. As DNA, the CDR3 is TGCGCCAGCAGCGTGGGACAAGGAGGTGGCTACACCTTC. It codes for CASSVGQGGGYTF. Looking up the rest from reference TRBV5-1 and TRBJ1-2 gives the full variable domain: KAGVTQTPRYLIKTRGQQVTLSCSPISGHRSVSWYQQTPGQGLQFLFEYFSETQRNKGNFPGRFSGRQFSNSRSEMNVSTLELGDSALYLCASSVGQGGGYTFGSGTRLTVV.